These 8 T cell receptor beta chains share one sample of origin, sequenced in a study of Ad26.COV2.S vaccination and SARS-CoV-2 variants. Treatment denoted: around 19 received Ad26.COV2.S at low or high dose, single or two shots; 5 received placebo; per-sample allocation not given. Day 63 after the first vaccine or placebo injection was the time point for sampling. TCRdb's table, derived via immunoSEQ multiplex PCR, lists solely in-frame clones and lacks some. There are 500,000 or so clones in the sample; 70% to 90% occur only once, and about 13% lies in the top ten. Source: peripheral blood, taken in a trial of Ad26.COV2.S vaccine versus placebo. The receptors shown here come from a person between 18 and 60 years old who received the Ad26.COV2.S COVID-19 vaccine or a placebo.

This rearrangement joins TRBV4-3 to TRBJ2-1; tentative D call: TRBD2 (6 bases). The germline V and J ends were trimmed by 0 bases and 9 bases, with 15 bases remaining between them. Germline V gene sequence: CDR1 LGHNA, CDR2 YSLEER. This CDR3 has 15 residues. The CDR3 nucleotides are TGCGCCAGCAGCCAAGATTTGGAGGGTTCCCTTGAGCAGTTCTTC. The encoded protein is CASSQDLEGSLEQFF.

V gene TRBV6-2 or TRBV6-3 combines with J gene TRBJ2-2, with D hard to call. The CDR3 is 14 amino acids. V dropped 2 bases and J dropped 1 base, with 5 bases sitting between them. Germline assignment: CDR1 MNHEY and CDR2 SVGEGT. Here the CDR3 DNA reads TGTGCCAGCAGTTACGGCCTGAACACCGGGGAGCTGTTTTTT. Translating gives CASSYGLNTGELFF.

CDR3 loop: CASSWGPQQYF. DNA of the CDR3: TGTGCCAGCAGTTGGGGCCCCCAGCAGTACTTC. This rearrangement joins TRBV28 to TRBJ2-7, with D possibly being TRBD1 (5 bases). Trimming took off 4 bases at V and 8 bases at J, with 9 bases between the two ends. The CDR3 length is 11 residues. Germline V CDR1 and CDR2: MDHEN, SYDVKM.

The sample holds a few counts of this clone. The chain carries TRBV27 and TRBJ2-3; D gene unclear. V lost 6 bases to trimming and J lost 3 bases, with 10 bases between them. Germline loops: CDR1 MNHEY, CDR2 SMNVEV (reference sequence). There are 13 residues in the CDR3. CDR3 region: CASSQWGTDTQYF. The CDR3 bases are TGTGCCAGCAGCCAGTGGGGAACAGATACGCAGTATTTT.

This chain links TRBV6-2 or TRBV6-3 with TRBJ2-1; D not resolved. Germline V gene lookup returns CDR1 MNHEY and CDR2 SVGEGT. CDR3 length: 13 residues. V was shortened by 0 bases and J by 4 bases, with 4 bases between the two germline ends. CDR3 in amino acids: CASSYSKYNEQFF. The CDR3, as DNA: TGTGCCAGCAGTTACTCGAAATACAATGAGCAGTTCTTC.

The chain recombines TRBV10-2 with TRBJ2-3, with 7 bases that match TRBD2. CDR1 and CDR2 (germline): WSHSY, SAAADI. CDR3 length: 14 residues. V trimming: 6 bases; J trimming: 6 bases; junction bases outside the gene matches: 9. The CDR3 loop reads CASRISGTGDTQYF. DNA for the CDR3: TGCGCCAGCAGGATAAGCGGGACGGGGGATACGCAGTATTTT.

The chain's CDR3 is CASNPRGAGEKLFF. DNA of the CDR3: TGTGCCAGCAACCCCCGGGGGGCGGGTGAAAAACTGTTTTTT. The chain employs TRBV6-5 and TRBJ1-4, with D maybe TRBD1 (6 bases). Germline lookup yields CDR1 MNHEY and CDR2 SVGAGI. This CDR3 spans 14 amino acids. V was trimmed by 7 bases and J by 7 bases, leaving 16 bases between them.

The V call is TRBV28, the J call TRBJ1-3; 8 nucleotides agree with TRBD1. From germline, CDR1 is MDHEN and CDR2 SYDVKM. CDR3 size: 16 residues. V lost 7 bases, J lost 4 bases, and 12 bases stayed unmatched. CDR3 region: CASIGQGAPEGNTIYF. In DNA, the CDR3 is TGTGCCAGCATCGGACAGGGTGCTCCTGAGGGAAACACCATATATTTT.